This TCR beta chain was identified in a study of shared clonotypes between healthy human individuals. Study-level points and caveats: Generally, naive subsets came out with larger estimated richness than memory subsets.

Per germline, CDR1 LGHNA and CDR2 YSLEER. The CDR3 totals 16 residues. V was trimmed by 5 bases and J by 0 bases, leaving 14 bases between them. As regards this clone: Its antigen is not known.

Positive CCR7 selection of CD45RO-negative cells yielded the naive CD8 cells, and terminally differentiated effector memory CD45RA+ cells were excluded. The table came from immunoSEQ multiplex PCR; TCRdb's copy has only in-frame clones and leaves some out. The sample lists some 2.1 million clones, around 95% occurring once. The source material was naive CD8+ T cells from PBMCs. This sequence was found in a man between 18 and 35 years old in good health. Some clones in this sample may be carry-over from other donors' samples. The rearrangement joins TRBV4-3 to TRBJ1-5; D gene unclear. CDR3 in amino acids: CASSSEWQLSNQPQHF. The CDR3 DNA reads TGCGCCAGCAGCTCCGAGTGGCAGCTTAGCAATCAGCCCCAGCATTTT.